Listed below are T cell receptor beta chains from one sample, sequenced in a study of blood T cell repertoires in COVID-19. Libraries were prepared by immunoSEQ multiplex PCR; TCRdb keeps only in-frame clonotypes and omits some of them. Of 150,000 to 200,000 clones in the sample, approximately 86% were seen once. Material: peripheral blood. The receptors derive from a middle-aged man with active or convalescent COVID-19. Each CDR3 is given with its conserved first and last residue. A D gene is named only where the DNA matches it firmly. Clone size is shown for a subset of rows, as once, few, many or a class of expanded clone.

clone_size,d_call,j_call,v_call,cdr3_aa,cdr3_nt
NA,TRBD2,TRBJ2-3,TRBV7-9,CASSPPGLGTDTQYF,TGTGCCAGCAGCCCCCCGGGACTAGGCACAGATACGCAGTATTTT
NA,TRBD1,TRBJ1-1,TRBV28,CASSTGGTEAFF,TGTGCCAGCAGTACAGGGGGTACCGAAGCTTTCTTT
few,TRBD1,TRBJ1-1,TRBV7-9,CASSQGAPTEAFF,TGTGCCAGCAGTCAGGGGGCGCCCACTGAAGCTTTCTTT
NA,NA,TRBJ1-1,TRBV5-4,CASSFTAGPKLNTEAFF,TGTGCCAGCAGCTTTACGGCAGGTCCTAAGCTGAACACTGAAGCTTTCTTT
NA,NA,TRBJ1-5,TRBV27,CASSFGRVNQPQHF,TGTGCCAGCAGTTTCGGCAGGGTGAATCAGCCCCAGCATTTT
few,NA,TRBJ1-2,TRBV2,CASIGDTAYGYTF,TGTGCCAGCATCGGGGACACGGCCTATGGCTACACCTTC
NA,NA,TRBJ2-2,TRBV5-5,CASSLAPAANTGELFF,TGTGCCAGCAGCTTGGCCCCAGCGGCGAACACCGGGGAGCTGTTTTTT
NA,TRBD1,TRBJ1-1,TRBV7-2,CASSFYRGTFF,TGTGCCAGCAGCTTTTACAGGGGTACTTTCTTT
NA,TRBD1,TRBJ2-5,TRBV13,CASQRDRGMSGETQYF,TGTGCCAGCCAACGGGACAGGGGAATGTCAGGAGAGACCCAGTACTTC
NA,NA,TRBJ1-2,TRBV6-6,CASSDRNPLEGYTF,TGTGCCAGCAGTGACAGGAACCCTCTAGAAGGCTACACCTTC
NA,NA,TRBJ2-1,TRBV30,CAWSRESYNEQFF,TGTGCCTGGAGCAGGGAATCCTACAATGAGCAGTTCTTC
NA,TRBD1,TRBJ1-6,TRBV6-2/TRBV6-3,CASSYTGQGHSPLHF,TGTGCCAGCAGTTACACGGGACAGGGACATTCACCCCTCCACTTT
NA,NA,TRBJ1-1,TRBV4-1,CASSQDQGVNTEAFF,TGCGCCAGCAGCCAAGATCAGGGCGTCAACACTGAAGCTTTCTTT
once,TRBD1,TRBJ1-3,TRBV3-1/TRBV3-2,CASSQGTGPSGNTIYF,TGTGCCAGCAGCCAGGGGACAGGGCCCTCTGGAAACACCATATATTTT
few,NA,TRBJ1-3,TRBV14,CASSQVLASSGNTIYF,TGTGCCAGCAGCCAAGTTCTGGCCAGCTCTGGAAACACCATATATTTT
NA,TRBD1,TRBJ1-1,TRBV3-1/TRBV3-2,CASRGGQGGTEVFF,TGTGCCAGCAGGGGTGGACAGGGTGGTACTGAAGTTTTCTTT
NA,NA,TRBJ2-2,TRBV9,CASSPNIATGELFF,TGTGCCAGCAGCCCGAATATAGCCACCGGGGAGCTGTTTTTT
NA,TRBD2,TRBJ2-7,TRBV4-1,CASSQAYTGTSGYEQYF,TGCGCCAGCAGCCAAGCTTACACCGGGACTAGCGGCTACGAGCAGTACTTC
NA,TRBD1,TRBJ1-4,TRBV6-7,CASRRTGVGEKLFF,TGTGCCAGCAGGCGAACAGGGGTTGGTGAAAAACTGTTTTTT
NA,TRBD2,TRBJ2-3,TRBV7-9,CASSSETGGRDTQYF,TGTGCCAGCAGCTCCGAGACGGGGGGGAGGGATACGCAGTATTTT
once,NA,TRBJ1-5,TRBV6-5,CASKGTTGGEQPQHF,TGTGCCAGCAAAGGGACTACCGGAGGTGAACAGCCCCAGCATTTT
once,NA,TRBJ2-7,TRBV27,CASSDRTSSYEQYF,TGTGCCAGCAGTGACAGGACAAGCTCCTACGAGCAGTACTTC